A selection of T cell receptor beta chains follows, all from one sample in a study of Tregs in tolerant kidney transplant recipients. The protocol was immunoSEQ multiplex PCR, while the TCRdb copy is restricted to in-frame clones and leaves out a portion. The sample includes fewer than 150,000 clones, 92% of them seen just once. The sample taken for sequencing was CD4+ T cells from blood. The source is a human donor in good health. Each CDR3 is given with its conserved first and last residue. The order of the fields is D gene, clone size, V gene, J gene, CDR3 protein, CDR3 DNA. A D gene is named only where the DNA matches it firmly. A row's size may be missing; if present it is once, few, many or a size class.

.,.,TRBV27,TRBJ1-2,CASRTRTALGYGYTF,TGTGCCAGCAGAACCCGGACAGCCCTAGGCTATGGCTACACCTTC
.,.,TRBV18,TRBJ1-3,CASSPLPEQGGGNTIYF,TGTGCCAGCTCACCCCTCCCCGAACAGGGCGGAGGAAACACCATATATTTT
TRBD2,.,TRBV7-3,TRBJ2-5,CASSLTGLAGGQETQYF,TGTGCCAGCAGCTTAACGGGATTAGCGGGGGGCCAAGAGACCCAGTACTTC
.,.,TRBV7-6,TRBJ1-5,CASSLGQSNQPQHF,TGTGCCAGCAGCTTAGGACAGTCCAATCAGCCCCAGCATTTT
.,.,TRBV18,TRBJ2-7,CASSPGGYQRDSGREQYF,TGTGCCAGCTCACCAGGGGGTTACCAGCGGGACAGCGGAAGGGAGCAGTACTTC
.,.,TRBV5-6,TRBJ2-3,CASSETVDTQYF,TGTGCCAGCAGCGAAACCGTGGATACGCAGTATTTT
TRBD1,.,TRBV5-1,TRBJ1-2,CASWDVRQGAHGYTF,TGCGCCAGCTGGGATGTGCGACAGGGGGCTCATGGCTACACCTTC
.,.,TRBV19,TRBJ1-4,CASSIPPGRGTNEKLFF,TGTGCCAGTAGTATACCCCCAGGCAGGGGCACTAATGAAAAACTGTTTTTT
TRBD1,.,TRBV6-1,TRBJ1-5,CASTLGQGSHQPQHF,TGTGCCAGCACCCTGGGACAGGGTTCTCATCAGCCCCAGCATTTT
TRBD2,few,TRBV7-3,TRBJ2-2,CASSLSGGSGELFF,TGTGCCAGCAGCCTCAGCGGGGGAAGCGGGGAGCTGTTTTTT
.,.,TRBV2,TRBJ2-7,CASSEGQPGHEQYF,TGTGCCAGCAGCGAGGGACAACCAGGCCACGAGCAGTACTTC
.,.,TRBV6-1,TRBJ1-2,CASSHSQAYGYTF,TGTGCCAGCAGCCACTCACAGGCCTATGGCTACACCTTC
.,.,TRBV5-1,TRBJ1-1,CASRFILNTEAFF,TGCGCCAGCAGGTTCATCTTGAACACCGAAGCTTTCTTT
.,.,TRBV9,TRBJ1-1,CASSVDGGVNTEAFF,TGTGCCAGCAGCGTAGATGGAGGGGTGAACACTGAAGCTTTCTTT
.,few,TRBV7-2,TRBJ1-6,CASSLAVNSPLHF,TGTGCCAGCAGCCTGGCCGTAAATTCACCCCTCCACTTT
.,.,TRBV11-3,TRBJ2-3,CASSSDLEGDTQYF,TGTGCCAGCAGCTCGGACTTAGAAGGAGATACGCAGTATTTT
.,once,TRBV19,TRBJ1-1,CASSIAGTLNTEAFF,TGTGCCAGTAGTATAGCTGGGACTCTGAACACTGAAGCTTTCTTT
.,.,TRBV18,TRBJ1-5,CASSKIDQPQHF,TGTGCCAGCTCAAAGATAGATCAGCCCCAGCATTTT
.,.,TRBV4-1,TRBJ2-7,CASSPKTPEGRSEQYF,TGTGCCAGCAGCCCGAAGACCCCAGAGGGGAGGAGCGAGCAGTACTTC
.,.,TRBV5-4,TRBJ2-7,CASSGAQGPYEQYF,TGTGCCAGCAGCGGAGCTCAGGGTCCCTACGAGCAGTACTTC
.,.,TRBV21-1,TRBJ2-1,CASSSRDEQFF,TGTGCCAGCAGCTCCCGGGATGAGCAGTTCTTC
TRBD1,.,TRBV5-1,TRBJ1-1,CASSVPRDSNTEAFF,TGCGCCAGCAGCGTACCCCGGGACAGTAACACTGAAGCTTTCTTT
.,.,TRBV7-6,TRBJ2-7,CASSLARGYEQYF,TGTGCCAGCAGCTTAGCTCGCGGCTACGAGCAGTACTTC
.,.,TRBV18,TRBJ2-2,CASSEGQPNTGELFF,TGTGCCAGCTCAGAGGGACAACCTAACACCGGGGAGCTGTTTTTT
TRBD2,.,TRBV15,TRBJ2-1,CATSRGVSAGENEQFF,TGTGCCACCAGCAGAGGAGTGTCGGCGGGAGAGAATGAGCAGTTCTTC
TRBD2,.,TRBV6-5,TRBJ2-1,CASRPGTSGSGEQFF,TGTGCCAGCAGGCCCGGGACTAGCGGGAGCGGCGAGCAGTTCTTC
.,.,TRBV30,TRBJ1-5,CAWSVGFSNQPQHF,TGTGCCTGGAGTGTGGGTTTTAGCAATCAGCCCCAGCATTTT
.,once,TRBV25-1,TRBJ2-7,CASPHEQYF,TGTGCCAGCCCCCACGAGCAGTACTTC
.,.,TRBV15,TRBJ2-1,CATRGTVNSYNEQFF,TGTGCCACCCGGGGCACGGTCAACTCCTACAATGAGCAGTTCTTC
TRBD2,once,TRBV5-1,TRBJ2-1,CASSLPGTSGYNEQFF,TGCGCCAGCAGCTTACCCGGGACTAGCGGTTACAATGAGCAGTTCTTC
.,.,TRBV2,TRBJ1-3,CASMGGTPGNTIYF,TGTGCCAGCATGGGAGGCACACCGGGAAACACCATATATTTT
.,.,TRBV6-6,TRBJ2-3,CASSYGTASTDTQYF,TGTGCCAGCAGTTACGGGACGGCTAGCACAGATACGCAGTATTTT
TRBD2,.,TRBV9,TRBJ2-2,CASSVAGGRTGELFF,TGTGCCAGCAGCGTCGCGGGAGGGCGGACCGGGGAGCTGTTTTTT
TRBD2,.,TRBV7-3,TRBJ2-3,CASSPGLAGAGGTQYF,TGTGCCAGCAGCCCAGGACTAGCGGGGGCCGGGGGTACGCAGTATTTT
.,.,TRBV6-1,TRBJ2-7,CASSEGIGLGGPRDEQYF,TGTGCCAGCAGTGAAGGTATAGGTTTGGGGGGCCCCCGCGACGAGCAGTACTTC
.,.,TRBV5-4,TRBJ2-7,CASTHPGFYEQYF,TGTGCCAGCACCCACCCGGGGTTCTACGAGCAGTACTTC
.,.,TRBV6-1,TRBJ2-4,CASSEGGLNIQYF,TGTGCCAGCAGTGAAGGGGGCCTAAACATTCAGTACTTC
.,.,TRBV5-6,TRBJ1-5,CASSVSGASSNQPQHF,TGTGCCAGCAGCGTATCAGGGGCCTCTAGCAATCAGCCCCAGCATTTT
TRBD2,once,TRBV7-6,TRBJ2-5,CASSAYSGRGETQYF,TGTGCCAGCAGCGCCTATAGCGGGAGGGGGGAGACCCAGTACTTC
TRBD1,.,TRBV5-1,TRBJ2-1,CASSPFLTGQGIFDEQFF,TGCGCCAGCAGCCCCTTCTTAACCGGACAGGGGATCTTCGATGAGCAGTTCTTC
TRBD2,.,TRBV7-9,TRBJ2-3,CASTIAGGYTDTQYF,TGTGCCAGCACCATAGCGGGAGGCTACACAGATACGCAGTATTTT
.,.,TRBV5-1,TRBJ2-7,CASSWYEGYEQYF,TGCGCCAGCAGTTGGTACGAAGGGTACGAGCAGTACTTC
TRBD2,.,TRBV5-1,TRBJ2-5,CASRRGVQETQYF,TGCGCCAGCAGGCGGGGGGTACAAGAGACCCAGTACTTC
.,.,TRBV12-5,TRBJ1-2,CASGLVSSPGPLLYGYTF,TGTGCTAGTGGTTTGGTATCCTCGCCGGGTCCCCTACTCTATGGCTACACCTTC
.,.,TRBV20-1,TRBJ1-2,CSARGAGGYTF,TGCAGTGCTAGGGGGGCAGGTGGCTACACCTTC
.,.,TRBV2,TRBJ2-7,CASSVSGVHEQYF,TGTGCCAGCTCGGTATCCGGGGTCCACGAGCAGTACTTC
.,.,TRBV19,TRBJ2-1,CASSIWQAYNEQFF,TGTGCCAGTAGTATTTGGCAGGCATACAATGAGCAGTTCTTC
.,.,TRBV7-6,TRBJ1-6,CASSPATASSPLHF,TGTGCCAGCAGCCCAGCGACAGCCTCTTCACCCCTCCACTTT
.,.,TRBV7-9,TRBJ1-1,CASSFDNTEAFF,TGTGCCAGCAGCTTTGATAACACTGAAGCTTTCTTT
.,.,TRBV14,TRBJ2-7,CASSIRSGGPYEQYF,TGTGCCAGCAGCATAAGGTCTGGGGGCCCCTACGAGCAGTACTTC
.,.,TRBV5-4,TRBJ2-3,CASSLVLGTDTQYF,TGTGCCAGCAGCTTGGTCCTAGGCACAGATACGCAGTATTTT
TRBD1,.,TRBV28,TRBJ2-2,CASSPTGVNTGELFF,TGTGCCAGCAGCCCAACAGGGGTCAACACCGGGGAGCTGTTTTTT
TRBD1,.,TRBV2,TRBJ2-4,CASRATGGNIQYF,TGTGCCAGCAGGGCAACAGGGGGAAACATTCAGTACTTC
.,.,TRBV5-1,TRBJ1-6,CASSLEGRPDNSPLHF,TGCGCCAGCAGCTTGGAAGGGAGACCCGATAATTCACCCCTCCACTTT
.,.,TRBV7-2,TRBJ1-5,CASSLVSGNQPQHF,TGTGCCAGCAGCTTAGTAAGTGGGAATCAGCCCCAGCATTTT
.,.,TRBV18,TRBJ1-5,CASSPGAAGQPQHF,TGTGCCAGCTCACCAGGAGCCGCGGGTCAGCCCCAGCATTTT
.,.,TRBV6-5,TRBJ1-3,CASSRDIGGNTIYF,TGTGCCAGCAGCAGGGACATAGGTGGAAACACCATATATTTT
.,.,TRBV7-3,TRBJ1-5,CASSLTANQPQHF,TGTGCCAGCAGCTTAACAGCCAATCAGCCCCAGCATTTT
.,.,TRBV11-3,TRBJ1-1,CASSSARGNTEAFF,TGTGCCAGCAGCTCCGCAAGGGGGAACACTGAAGCTTTCTTT
.,.,TRBV5-1,TRBJ2-1,CASSLGQGSEQFF,TGCGCCAGCAGCTTAGGTCAAGGCTCTGAGCAGTTCTTC